Each of the 21 T cell receptor beta chains below was sequenced from the same sample in a study of identical twins. Each CDR3 protein gets one entry after TCRdb re-called the 5' RACE reads with MiXCR. The sample includes a few hundred thousand distinct CDR3 sequences, less than 20% of them seen just once. The sequenced material came from naive T cells sorted from blood. The receptors stem from a man over 45 in good health.

In its sample, this clonotype was seen many times. The genes are TRBV5-5 and TRBJ1-4; D not resolved. Germline V gives CDR1 SGHKS, CDR2 YYEKEE (reference sequence). This CDR3 spans 15 amino acids. The V gene lost 4 bases and the J gene lost 3 bases, with 13 bases spanning the gap. The CDR3 DNA is TGTGCCAGCAGCGCATCTCGGAGTCCTAATGAAAAACTGTTTTTT. As protein: CASSASRSPNEKLFF.

V and J are TRBV12-3 or TRBV12-4 and TRBJ2-1, with D tentatively TRBD2 (6 bases). There are 16 residues in the CDR3. Trimming stripped 6 bases from V and 2 bases from J, with 17 bases between. The CDR3 spells CASRGTRATPYNEQFF. CDR3 nucleotide sequence: TGTGCCAGCAGGGGGACTCGCGCTACCCCCTACAATGAGCAGTTCTTC.

The chain carries TRBV28 and TRBJ2-5; D uncertain. This CDR3 contains 12 residues. Germline V gene lookup returns CDR1 MDHEN and CDR2 SYDVKM. Deletions cut 5 bases from V and 5 bases from J, with 9 bases between. DNA for the CDR3: TGTGCCAGCAGTATAACGTTGGAGACCCAGTACTTC. Translated, it gives CASSITLETQYF.

This clonotype came up many times. The rearrangement links TRBV5-6 to TRBJ2-1; D is uncertain. Germline values: CDR1 SGHDT, CDR2 YYEEEE. V dropped 3 bases and J dropped 10 bases, with 14 bases sitting between them. The length of the CDR3 is 13 residues. The CDR3 bases are TGTGCCAGCAGCTCTAAAGACCGGATCGAGCAGTTCTTC. Encoded protein: CASSSKDRIEQFF.

This clonotype turned up a few times. The chain recombines TRBV20-1 with TRBJ2-1, with unresolved D. This CDR3 is 15 amino acids long. Trimming pared 0 bases from V and 8 bases from J, leaving 17 bases between. CDR1 and CDR2 (germline): DFQATT, SNEGSKA (reference sequence). The CDR3 loop reads CSARDRTRSIHEQFF. The CDR3 DNA reads as TGCAGTGCTAGAGATCGGACGCGCAGCATCCATGAGCAGTTCTTC.

This clonotype was recorded at least ten times. This chain uses TRBV7-2 with TRBJ2-7; tentative D call: TRBD1 (5 bases). The CDR3 is made up of 11 amino acids. V shed 5 bases and J shed 10 bases, with 12 bases lying between them. CDR1 SGHTA and CDR2 FQGNSA come from the germline V gene. CDR3 sequence: CASSDRTKQYF. In DNA, the CDR3 is TGTGCCAGCAGCGACCGGACAAAACAGTACTTC.

Ten or more counts support this clonotype. The rearrangement joins TRBV6-5 to TRBJ1-2; D may be TRBD1 (5 bases). The V end lost 0 bases, the J end lost 5 bases, and 10 bases lay between the germline ends. This CDR3 region has 14 residues. Germline-derived CDR1 and CDR2 are MNHEY and SVGAGI. The CDR3 region is CASSYSGTAYGYTF. The DNA of the CDR3 is TGTGCCAGCAGTTACTCAGGGACCGCATATGGCTACACCTTC.

This clonotype was observed many times. V is TRBV12-3 or TRBV12-4 and J is TRBJ2-1; TRBD2 agrees at 11 bases. The CDR3 sequence is 16 residues long. The ends lost 6 bases at V and 7 bases at J; junction bases unmatched: 11. The CDR3: CASRALTSGMSNEQFF. As DNA, the CDR3 is TGTGCCAGCAGGGCCCTGACTAGCGGGATGTCTAATGAGCAGTTCTTC.

There are a few counts of this clonotype. The V gene is TRBV20-1, the J gene TRBJ1-5; D gene ambiguous. The CDR3 contains 15 residues. Trimming removed 3 bases from V and 2 bases from J, with 14 bases in between. Germline CDR1 reads DFQATT; CDR2 reads SNEGSKA (reference sequence). The CDR3 loop reads CSASSGHYGNQPQHF. DNA of the CDR3: TGCAGTGCTAGTTCGGGTCACTATGGCAATCAGCCCCAGCATTTT.

This clonotype was seen many times. The J gene is TRBJ1-1, the V gene TRBV28; D is uncertain. Trimming left V 1 base short and J 0 bases short, with 12 bases between. Germline V gives CDR1 MDHEN, CDR2 SYDVKM. The CDR3 has 16 amino acids. Here the CDR3 reads CASSLLSSKLNTEAFF. In DNA, the CDR3 is TGTGCCAGCAGTTTATTGAGCTCTAAATTGAACACTGAAGCTTTCTTT.

This clonotype was observed a handful of times. The chain uses TRBV28 and TRBJ2-1, with TRBD1 identical over 8 bases. The CDR3 has 16 residues. Germline trimming cut 4 bases from V and 5 bases from J; bases unmatched to any gene: 10. CDR1 and CDR2 from the germline V gene are MDHEN and SYDVKM. For the CDR3, the DNA is TGTGCCAGCAGTTCTAGTGCGGGACAGGCCAACAATGAGCAGTTCTTC. Translating gives CASSSSAGQANNEQFF. Combining the CDR3 with reference TRBV28 and TRBJ2-1 gives the whole variable domain DVKVTQSSRYLVKRTGEKVFLECVQDMDHENMFWYRQDPGLGLRLIYFSYDVKMKEKGDIPEGYSVSREKKERFSLILESASTNQTSMYLCASSSSAGQANNEQFFGPGTRLTVL.

This chain links TRBV28 with TRBJ2-7, with D possibly matching TRBD2 (6 bases). The CDR3 is made up of 15 amino acids. Germline lookup yields CDR1 MDHEN and CDR2 SYDVKM. The ends were cut back, 5 bases at V and 3 bases at J, with 17 bases in the middle. CDR3 DNA: TGTGCCAGCAGTCCGCGGGACGGGCTGATCTACGAGCAGTACTTC. Translation: CASSPRDGLIYEQYF.

The V gene is TRBV11-2, the J gene TRBJ2-1; maybe TRBD2 (6 bases). The CDR3 is made up of 14 amino acids. The germline V gene has CDR1 SGHAT and CDR2 FQNNGV. The germline V and J ends were trimmed by 1 base and 8 bases, with 12 bases remaining between them. The CDR3, as DNA: TGTGCCAGCAGCTTAGGTCGGGGGACGGATGAGCAGTTCTTC. Translation gives CASSLGRGTDEQFF.

The table lists this clonotype with a few counts. This chain connects TRBV3-1 to TRBJ2-3; no firm D call. Trimming stripped 6 bases from V and 1 base from J, with 14 bases between. CDR1 LGHDT and CDR2 YNNKEL come from the germline V gene (reference sequence). CDR3 length equals 15 residues. This CDR3 is CASSWNARGTDTQYF. In DNA, the CDR3 is TGTGCCAGCAGTTGGAACGCCCGGGGCACAGATACGCAGTATTTT.

The chain has TRBV7-9 and TRBJ2-2, with 7 bases that match TRBD1. Germline assignment: CDR1 SEHNR and CDR2 FQNEAQ (reference sequence). V gave up 7 bases and J gave up 8 bases; unmatched junction bases: 10. The CDR3 covers 14 residues. CDR3 bases: TGTGCCAGCACCTTGGAAGGGGGCCTAGGGGAGCTGTTTTTT. Protein sequence: CASTLEGGLGELFF.

As DNA, the CDR3 is TGTGCCAGCAGTTCCCCACAACAGGGTTGGGAGCTGTTTTTT. Translated, it gives CASSSPQQGWELFF. V usage is TRBV6-5 and J usage is TRBJ2-2; D is possibly TRBD1 (6 bases). The CDR3 is 14 amino acids. The V end lost 4 bases, the J end lost 9 bases, and 15 bases lay between the germline ends. The germline gives CDR1 MNHEY, CDR2 SVGAGI.

This clonotype was seen at least ten times. This rearrangement joins TRBV11-2 to TRBJ2-7, with D unresolved. Germline V gene sequence: CDR1 SGHAT, CDR2 FQNNGV. The CDR3 loop spans 13 amino acids. Trimming took 0 bases from V and 7 from J, leaving 10 bases between them. CDR3 sequence reads: CASSLEPLGEQYF. The CDR3 DNA is TGTGCCAGCAGCTTAGAACCCCTGGGAGAGCAGTACTTC.

This clonotype was observed a few times. A much more abundant neighbour one base away suggests this may be a read error. The CDR3 bases are TGTGCCAGCAGCCCTACAGCTACAGTGCTCTACGAGCAGTACTTC. Protein sequence: CASSPTATVLYEQYF. The genes are TRBV7-2 and TRBJ2-7; D ambiguous. There are 15 residues in the CDR3. The V and J ends lost 5 bases and 3 bases respectively, with 17 bases between them. Germline CDR1 and CDR2: SGHTA and FQGNSA.

This clonotype was found many times. This chain links TRBV12-3 or TRBV12-4 with TRBJ2-1; 7 bases align to TRBD2. With 5 bases clipped from V and 7 bases from J, the junction kept 5 bases outside the gene matches. This CDR3 contains 13 residues. The CDR3 loop reads CASSLSGANEQFF. CDR3 bases: TGTGCCAGCAGTCTCAGCGGGGCAAATGAGCAGTTCTTC.

This clonotype occurred many times. The gene calls are TRBV20-1 and TRBJ1-2, with D unclear. V gave up 0 bases and J gave up 12 bases, with 11 bases separating them. From germline, CDR1 is DFQATT and CDR2 SNEGSKA (reference sequence). There are 11 residues in the CDR3. The CDR3 is CSARDLTANTF. For the CDR3, the DNA is TGCAGTGCTAGAGATTTAACGGCGAACACCTTC.

This clonotype has at least ten counts. The chain carries TRBV10-3 and TRBJ2-7; D remains unclear. The CDR3 extends over 12 amino acids. CDR1 is ENHRY, CDR2 SYGVKD, per germline. V was pared by 2 bases and J by 4 bases, with 6 bases between. The CDR3 DNA is TGTGCCATCAGTGAGGCGAGTTACGAGCAGTACTTC. Translated, it gives CAISEASYEQYF.